The next 20 T cell receptor beta chains were all read from a single sample in a study of T cells after yellow fever vaccination. In TCRdb, the 5' RACE reads were re-called with MiXCR into one record per CDR3 protein. The sample records 500,000 to 650,000 distinct CDR3 sequences, around 17% being singletons. The specimen was PBMCs, collected more than 4 days after the first yellow fever vaccination. Source of these receptors: a man aged 18 to 30 who received the YFV17D yellow fever vaccine.

This clonotype was detected a few times. J is TRBJ2-5 and V is TRBV18, with 8 bases fitting TRBD2. Germline V gene lookup returns CDR1 KGHSH and CDR2 LQKENI. Losses at the gene ends were 6 bases for V and 4 bases for J; bases not matched to a gene: 10. The CDR3 has 15 amino acids. CDR3 nucleotide sequence: TGTGCCAGCTCCGCGGGGGGCCCATTGGGAGAGACCCAGTACTTC. Its translation: CASSAGGPLGETQYF. Complete variable domain (other parts from reference TRBV18 and TRBJ2-5): NAGVMQNPRHLVRRRGQEARLRCSPMKGHSHVYWYRQLPEEGLKFMVYLQKENIIDESGMPKERFSAEFPKEGPSILRIQQVVRGDSAAYFCASSAGGPLGETQYFGPGTRLLVL.

The V gene is TRBV27, the J gene TRBJ2-7; TRBD2 aligns across 9 bases. Germline V CDR1 and CDR2: MNHEY, SMNVEV (reference sequence). The CDR3 loop spans 15 amino acids. Trimming at V came to 5 bases and at J to 2 bases, leaving 7 bases not matched to a gene. The CDR3 DNA sequence: TGTGCCAGCAGTATTATAGCGGGGGTGCCCTACGAGCAGTACTTC. It codes for CASSIIAGVPYEQYF.

V usage is TRBV7-2 and J usage is TRBJ1-2; D unresolved. The ends were cut back, 6 bases at V and 5 bases at J, with 13 bases in the middle. CDR3 size: 13 residues. Germline CDR1 reads SGHTA; CDR2 reads FQGNSA. The DNA of the CDR3 is TGTGCCAGCAGTCCAAGCGTTAGGTATGGCTACACCTTC. It yields the protein CASSPSVRYGYTF.

This clonotype was observed a few times. V gene TRBV12-3 or TRBV12-4 combines with J gene TRBJ2-3, with 10 nucleotides matching TRBD2. The length of the CDR3 is 17 residues. V trimming: 0 bases; J trimming: 2 bases; junction bases outside the gene matches: 5. CDR3 loop: CASSLALAGAITDTQYF. As DNA, the CDR3 is TGTGCCAGCAGTTTAGCGCTAGCGGGGGCCATCACAGATACGCAGTATTTT.

This clonotype was picked up a small number of times. The gene calls are TRBV7-2 and TRBJ2-7; TRBD2 matches at 7 bases. The junction had 5 bases not matched to a gene; V was cut back by 5 bases and J by 1 base. From germline, CDR1 is SGHTA and CDR2 FQGNSA. CDR3 length equals 14 residues. The CDR3: CASSGGDWSYEQYF. The CDR3 DNA reads as TGTGCCAGCAGCGGGGGGGACTGGTCCTACGAGCAGTACTTC.

This clonotype was recorded a few times. J is TRBJ2-5 and V is TRBV5-1, with 8 bases matching TRBD2. The CDR3 sequence is 15 residues long. Per the germline V gene, CDR1 is SGHRS and CDR2 is YFSETQ. J lost 2 bases, V lost 4 bases, and 7 bases had no gene match. The CDR3 DNA sequence: TGCGCCAGCAGCCGTAGCGGGGCTATGCAAGAGACCCAGTACTTC. Its protein product is CASSRSGAMQETQYF.

This clonotype was seen only a few times. This chain joins TRBV5-1 and TRBJ1-3; 7 bases align to TRBD1. This CDR3 comprises 16 residues. Per the germline V gene, CDR1 is SGHRS and CDR2 is YFSETQ. The V segment lost 4 bases and the J segment 4 bases; nucleotides outside the gene matches: 11. The CDR3 loop is CASSKHPTGPGNTIYF. The CDR3 nucleotides read TGCGCCAGCAGCAAGCACCCGACAGGGCCCGGAAACACCATATATTTT.

This clonotype has more than one count but fewer than ten. The chain employs TRBV5-6 and TRBJ2-7; D uncertain. V was trimmed by 3 bases and J by 0 bases, leaving 13 bases between them. The germline V gene encodes CDR1 SGHDT and CDR2 YYEEEE. The CDR3 extends over 15 amino acids. Written as DNA, the CDR3 is TGTGCCAGCAGCTCCGGGCCCGTGGGCTCCTACGAGCAGTACTTC. Translation: CASSSGPVGSYEQYF.

The rearrangement uses TRBV5-5 and TRBJ1-1; D is unresolved. Germline CDR1 reads SGHKS; CDR2 reads YYEKEE (reference sequence). The V gene lost 7 bases and the J gene lost 4 bases, with 20 bases spanning the gap. The CDR3 sequence is 15 residues long. The CDR3, as DNA: TGTGCCAGCGGCCCTGGGCCTCCGGGTGGCACTGAAGCTTTCTTT. Translating it yields CASGPGPPGGTEAFF.

Note on this clonotype: One junction end disagrees with the germline gene, perhaps due to a read error. This chain uses TRBV24-1 with TRBJ2-3, with unresolved D. Germline V gives CDR1 KGHDR, CDR2 SFDVKD. CDR3 size: 16 residues. The CDR3 spells CANSDSARSGTDTQYF. In nucleotides, the CDR3 is TGTGCCAACAGTGACTCGGCAAGGTCCGGGACAGATACGCAGTATTTT.

This clonotype came up a few times. The chain uses TRBV24-1 and TRBJ2-2, with D possibly TRBD2 on 5 matching bases. Germline V lookup: CDR1 KGHDR, CDR2 SFDVKD. The CDR3 consists of 16 residues. V dropped 1 base and J dropped 1 base, with 9 bases sitting between them. In nucleotides, the CDR3 is TGTGCCACCAGTGATTTATACGGAGGGAACACCGGGGAGCTGTTTTTT. Its translation is CATSDLYGGNTGELFF.

This chain links TRBV3-1 with TRBJ2-3; D may be TRBD2 (6 bases). Germline values: CDR1 LGHDT, CDR2 YNNKEL (reference sequence). The V and J ends lost 4 bases and 0 bases respectively, with 14 bases between them. The CDR3 has 16 residues. The CDR3 DNA reads TGTGCCAGCAGCCCCCCAGGCGGGGCAAGCACAGATACGCAGTATTTT. This gives the protein CASSPPGGASTDTQYF.

This clonotype was picked up a small number of times. The chain uses TRBV12-5 and TRBJ2-5; TRBD1 agrees at 9 bases. The CDR3 sequence is 14 residues long. Germline assignment: CDR1 LGHNT and CDR2 FRNRAP. Trimming cost V 6 bases and J 5 bases; bases outside gene matches: 7. The DNA for the CDR3 is TGTGCTAGTGGCCCGGGACAGGGACACGAGACCCAGTACTTC. Translation gives CASGPGQGHETQYF.

The CDR3 is CSARVGGNNSPLHF. CDR3 nucleotide sequence: TGCAGTGCTAGAGTAGGGGGGAATAATTCACCCCTCCACTTT. The rearrangement joins TRBV20-1 to TRBJ1-6, with TRBD1 as a possible D gene (6 bases). Per germline, CDR1 DFQATT and CDR2 SNEGSKA (reference sequence). This CDR3 has 14 residues. V lost 1 base to trimming and J lost 5 bases, with 9 bases between them.

The chain has TRBV12-3 or TRBV12-4 and TRBJ2-7; possible D gene TRBD2, 6 bases. The CDR3 extends over 15 amino acids. V was shortened by 5 bases and J by 1 base, with 15 bases between the two germline ends. CDR3: CASSPPGTSSYEQYF. The CDR3 region has the DNA TGTGCCAGCAGTCCCCCCGGGACTTCGTCCTACGAGCAGTACTTC.

The rearrangement uses TRBV10-3 and TRBJ2-1; D not resolved. V was pared by 4 bases and J by 6 bases, with 13 bases between. CDR1 ENHRY and CDR2 SYGVKD come from the germline V gene. The CDR3 spans 14 residues. CDR3 coding DNA: TGTGCCATCAGTGTATCAGTTACCATCAATGAGCAGTTCTTC. Residues: CAISVSVTINEQFF.

The chain joins TRBV11-2 to TRBJ2-3; maybe TRBD2 (6 bases). The ends were cut back, 1 base at V and 2 bases at J, with 19 bases in the middle. The CDR3 spans 18 residues. Per the germline V gene, CDR1 is SGHAT and CDR2 is FQNNGV. The CDR3 spells CASSLVGSSVTNTDTQYF. As DNA, the CDR3 is TGTGCCAGCAGCTTAGTGGGGTCTAGCGTTACCAACACAGATACGCAGTATTTT. The full variable domain, its missing parts supplied by reference TRBV11-2 and TRBJ2-3, is EAGVAQSPRYKIIEKRQSVAFWCNPISGHATLYWYQQILGQGPKLLIQFQNNGVVDDSQLPKDRFSAERLKGVDSTLKIQPAKLEDSAVYLCASSLVGSSVTNTDTQYFGPGTRLTVL.

The rearrangement uses TRBV5-1 and TRBJ2-7, with D perhaps matching TRBD1 (5 bases). CDR1 is SGHRS, CDR2 YFSETQ, per germline. This CDR3 region has 13 residues. The V end lost 1 base, the J end lost 4 bases, and 9 bases lay between the germline ends. The CDR3 DNA reads as TGCGCCAGCAGCTTGATACAGGCTTACGAGCAGTACGTC. Translation: CASSLIQAYEQYV.

This clonotype was found a few times. The CDR3: CAILTGGSTNTGELFF. As DNA, the CDR3 is TGTGCCATCTTGACAGGGGGTAGCACGAACACCGGGGAGCTGTTTTTT. The chain joins TRBV12-3 or TRBV12-4 to TRBJ2-2, with TRBD1 matching 9 bases. This CDR3 has 16 residues. V dropped 10 bases and J dropped 0; count of bases not matched to a gene: 9.

This clonotype was detected only a few times. The chain links TRBV5-4 to TRBJ1-6; 7 positions match TRBD1. Germline CDR1 and CDR2: SGHNT and YYREEE (reference sequence). The CDR3 length is 14 residues. V lost 4 bases, J lost 8 bases, and 6 bases stayed unmatched. CDR3 sequence (DNA): TGTGCCAGCAGCCTCTATGACAGGGATTCACCCCTCCACTTT. It yields the protein CASSLYDRDSPLHF.